A selection of T cell receptor beta chains follows, all from one sample in a study of response to subunit inactivated influenza vaccine. One entry per CDR3 protein results from TCRdb running MiXCR on the RT-PCR reads. The table includes about 540,000 distinct CDR3 sequences, approximately 20% detected once. These data are also associated with another study on T cells expressing NK-cell markers.

This material consisted of CD4+ T cells sorted from PBMCs, taken approximately 13 days after vaccination. All receptors derive from a middle-aged man who received an inactivated influenza vaccine. Each CDR3 is given with its conserved first and last residue. D genes are given only for firm matches. Clone size is not always given. Where it is, it says once, few, many or a class for expanded clones.

.	TRBV7-2	.	TRBJ2-7	TGTGCCAGCAGCTTAGGCGTGGGTTACGAGCAGTACTTC	CASSLGVGYEQYF
.	TRBV12-3/TRBV12-4	few	TRBJ1-4	TGTGCCAGCAGTTTCCTACAGGGTAACGGTGAAAAACTGTTTTTT	CASSFLQGNGEKLFF
.	TRBV7-2	few	TRBJ2-7	TGTGCCAGCAGCTTAGTCGCAGAGCCGGGCTCCTACGAGCAGTACTTC	CASSLVAEPGSYEQYF
TRBD2	TRBV20-1	.	TRBJ2-1	TGCAGTGCTAGAGATCCTGGGACTATCTCCTACAATGAGCAGTTCTTC	CSARDPGTISYNEQFF
TRBD1	TRBV6-2/TRBV6-3	few	TRBJ1-5	TGTGCCAGCAGAGACAGGGGGTCCCAGCCCCAGCATTTT	CASRDRGSQPQHF
.	TRBV12-3/TRBV12-4	few	TRBJ2-4	TGTGCCAGCAGCTCCTCCAGACTGGCGCGAAACTACTTC	CASSSSRLARNYF
.	TRBV30	.	TRBJ2-7	TGTGCCTGGGACGGAGATGATGACTACGAGCAGTACTTC	CAWDGDDDYEQYF
TRBD1	TRBV6-2/TRBV6-3	few	TRBJ1-4	TGTGCCAGCAGTGCGGGGACAGGGACACATGAAAAACTGTTTTTT	CASSAGTGTHEKLFF
.	TRBV7-3	.	TRBJ2-3	TGTGCCAGCAGCTTAAATTTTCTGGGAACGCAGTATTTT	CASSLNFLGTQYF
.	TRBV12-3/TRBV12-4	.	TRBJ2-5	TGTGCCACCGGGGGGCTCGAGACCCAGTACTTC	CATGGLETQYF
TRBD1	TRBV4-2	.	TRBJ2-7	TGTGCCAGCAGCCATACTACGGTCGGACAGGATAGATTATACGCTAACGAGCAGTACTTC	CASSHTTVGQDRLYANEQYF
.	TRBV29-1	few	TRBJ2-7	TGCAGCGTTTCTAAAGGACCGGCCGAGCAGTACTTC	CSVSKGPAEQYF
TRBD2	TRBV5-1	.	TRBJ2-7	TGCGCCAGCACCCTAGCGGGAGCCGCCTACGAGCAGTGCTTC	CASTLAGAAYEQCF
TRBD2	TRBV9	.	TRBJ2-5	TGTGCCAGCAGCGTAGCCGCGGGAGTCCAAGAGACCCAGTACTTC	CASSVAAGVQETQYF
.	TRBV5-1	few	TRBJ2-7	TGCGCCAGCAGCTTGGATAACAAGATCGCAACCTACGAGCAGTACTTC	CASSLDNKIATYEQYF
.	TRBV20-1	.	TRBJ1-2	TGCAGTGCTAGAGATCTTAAGGGGCCGGTCTATGGCTACACCTTC	CSARDLKGPVYGYTF
.	TRBV2	.	TRBJ2-4	TGTGCCAGCAGTGAAATGGCAGGGGTCCGCTACAAAAACATTCAGTACTTC	CASSEMAGVRYKNIQYF
TRBD2	TRBV20-1	few	TRBJ2-1	TGCAGTGCCCCCACCCTAGCGGACTACAATGAGCAGTTCTTC	CSAPTLADYNEQFF
TRBD1	TRBV5-1	many	TRBJ2-3	TGCGCCAGCAGCTTCAACCAGGGGGCAAGCACAGATACGCAGTATTTT	CASSFNQGASTDTQYF
TRBD2	TRBV10-3	.	TRBJ2-2	TGTGCCATCAGCTACGAAGCGGGAGCGAACACCGGGGAGCTGTTTTTT	CAISYEAGANTGELFF
.	TRBV12-3/TRBV12-4	.	TRBJ1-2	TGTGCCAGCAGTTTAGGGACAGCCCCAAACTATGGCTACACCTTC	CASSLGTAPNYGYTF
TRBD1	TRBV12-3/TRBV12-4	few	TRBJ1-3	TGTGCCAGCAGGACTTGGCAGGGGGCTGGAAACACCATATATTTT	CASRTWQGAGNTIYF
.	TRBV24-1	few	TRBJ1-1	TGTGCCACCAGTGAATCCTCCTCCTACCCCAAAGCTTTCTTT	CATSESSSYPKAFF
.	TRBV12-3/TRBV12-4	few	TRBJ2-5	TGTGCCAGCAGTTTCCGCAGGAGAGGGGAGACCCAGTACTTC	CASSFRRRGETQYF
TRBD1	TRBV6-1	.	TRBJ1-2	TGTGCCAGCAGACCCGGACAGGAGGGTGGCTACACCTTC	CASRPGQEGGYTF
.	TRBV28	.	TRBJ2-7	TGTGCCAGCAGCCTAGGACCGCCTCGCGAGCAGTACTTC	CASSLGPPREQYF
.	TRBV6-2/TRBV6-3	.	TRBJ2-1	TGTGCCAGCAAACACAATGAGCAGTTCTTC	CASKHNEQFF
TRBD2	TRBV12-3/TRBV12-4	.	TRBJ2-1	TGTGCCAGCAGTTTCGACGGGAGGGCCTACAATGAGCAGTTCTTC	CASSFDGRAYNEQFF
TRBD2	TRBV20-1	few	TRBJ2-2	TGCAGTGCTAGAGATCTCGGGACTAGCGGATACACCGGGGAGCTGTTTTTT	CSARDLGTSGYTGELFF
TRBD2	TRBV7-3	.	TRBJ2-1	TGTGCCAGCAGCGTTGCTAGCGGGAGGGGAAATGAGCAGTTCTTC	CASSVASGRGNEQFF
.	TRBV12-3/TRBV12-4	many	TRBJ2-3	TGTGCCAGCAGTTTCCGCCAGCTCACAGATACGCAGTATTTT	CASSFRQLTDTQYF
.	TRBV28	.	TRBJ1-6	TGTGCCAGCAGTCCCCAGAATGATTCACCCCTCCACTTT	CASSPQNDSPLHF
TRBD1	TRBV12-3/TRBV12-4	.	TRBJ2-1	TGTGCCAGCACTCTGGGACAGGGAGCCTACAATGAGCAGTTCTTC	CASTLGQGAYNEQFF
TRBD2	TRBV12-3/TRBV12-4	.	TRBJ2-2	TGTGCCAGCAGGCCGCTAGCGGGGGAGAACACCGGGGAGCTGTTTTTT	CASRPLAGENTGELFF
.	TRBV7-8	.	TRBJ1-1	TGTGCCAGCAGCCCGCGGACAGCCTTGATGAACACTGAAGCTTTCTTT	CASSPRTALMNTEAFF
.	TRBV5-1	many	TRBJ2-3	TGCGCCAGCAGCTGGACAGGGTTGGGGACTAACACAGATACGCAGTATTTT	CASSWTGLGTNTDTQYF
TRBD1	TRBV6-1	.	TRBJ2-2	TGTGCCAGCAGGGAGGGACAGGGCAGGGCCGGGGAGCTGTTTTTT	CASREGQGRAGELFF
TRBD1	TRBV29-1	.	TRBJ2-3	TGCAGCGTCGGACAGGCCGCTAGCACAGATACGCAGTATTTT	CSVGQAASTDTQYF
.	TRBV5-6	few	TRBJ2-1	TGTGCCAGCAGCCCAGCGGCTAGCTCCTACAATGAGCAGTTCTTC	CASSPAASSYNEQFF
.	TRBV7-2	few	TRBJ1-5	TGTGCCAGCAGCTTATATTCTTTTGGTAGTCAGCCCCAGCATTTT	CASSLYSFGSQPQHF
TRBD2	TRBV9	few	TRBJ2-1	TGTGCCAGCAGCGTAGTTGGGACTAGCGTCGACAATGAGCAGTTCTTC	CASSVVGTSVDNEQFF
.	TRBV9	few	TRBJ2-1	TGTGCCAGCAGCGTAGCCAATGAGCAGTTCTTC	CASSVANEQFF
.	TRBV7-2	.	TRBJ2-3	TGTGCCAGCAGCCTGGGGGGGGCCCCCACAGATACGCAGTATTTT	CASSLGGAPTDTQYF
TRBD2	TRBV7-9	many	TRBJ2-1	TGTGCCAGCAGCTTACTAGCGGGGACCAATGAGCAGTTCTTC	CASSLLAGTNEQFF
TRBD1	TRBV7-2	.	TRBJ2-2	TGTGCCAGCAGCCAGCAGGGACAGGGTGCGGAGCTGTTTTTT	CASSQQGQGAELFF
.	TRBV24-1	few	TRBJ1-5	TGTGCCACCAGTGATTTTGGTCCTGTAGGGGACCAGCCCCAGCATTTT	CATSDFGPVGDQPQHF
.	TRBV18	few	TRBJ1-1	TGTGCCAGCTCACTTCTAGCGGGAACTGAAGCTTTCTTT	CASSLLAGTEAFF
.	TRBV19	.	TRBJ1-5	TGTGCCACCTCCACCATGGGCTACAATCAGCCCCAGCATTTT	CATSTMGYNQPQHF
.	TRBV20-1	few	TRBJ1-1	TGCAGTGCTAGCCAGGCGGGGGCCGGGAACACTGAAGCTTTCTTT	CSASQAGAGNTEAFF
.	TRBV19	.	TRBJ1-5	TGTGCCAGTAGTATGGTCCTTGCGAGGGCTTATAGCAATCAGCCCCAGCATTTT	CASSMVLARAYSNQPQHF
.	TRBV4-3	.	TRBJ2-7	TGCGCCAGCAGCCAAGATAAGGGAAGCTCCTACGAGCAGTACTTC	CASSQDKGSSYEQYF
.	TRBV10-3	.	TRBJ1-2	TGTGCCATCAGCCAGGCGGACTATGGCTACACCTTC	CAISQADYGYTF
.	TRBV7-9	.	TRBJ2-7	TGTGCCAGCAGCTTAGTGCCAGGGATAACCTACGAGCAGTACTTC	CASSLVPGITYEQYF